A single sample is the source of the 27 T cell receptor beta chains below, sequenced in a study of early stage breast cancer tumors. Measured with immunoSEQ multiplex PCR; TCRdb has only the in-frame clones, and not every one. The sample yields about 8,400 clones, 70% to 80% seen once. Sequencing was carried out using normal breast tissue next to the tumor. All receptors come from a person between 60 and 70 years old with breast cancer.

The V gene is TRBV10-3, the J gene TRBJ1-5; D might be TRBD1 (6 bases). V was pared by 4 bases and J by 6 bases, with 7 bases between. The length of the CDR3 is 12 residues. CDR1 is ENHRY, CDR2 SYGVKD, per germline. In DNA form, the CDR3 reads TGTGCCATCAGTGGAGGGGGTCAGCCCCAGCATTTT. It codes for CAISGGGQPQHF.

The chain recombines TRBV7-9 with TRBJ1-1; D gene ambiguous. CDR3 length: 12 amino acids. V gave up 5 bases and J gave up 4 bases, with 8 bases separating them. The germline gives CDR1 SEHNR, CDR2 FQNEAQ (reference sequence). CDR3 sequence: CASSAPSTEAFF. The CDR3 region has the DNA TGTGCCAGCAGCGCTCCGAGCACTGAAGCTTTCTTT. Looking up the rest from reference TRBV7-9 and TRBJ1-1 gives the full variable domain: DTGVSQNPRHKITKRGQNVTFRCDPISEHNRLYWYRQTLGQGPEFLTYFQNEAQLEKSRLLSDRFSAERPKGSFSTLEIQRTEQGDSAMYLCASSAPSTEAFFGQGTRLTVV.

The rearrangement joins TRBV6-5 to TRBJ1-1, with D possibly TRBD1 on 5 matching bases. CDR3 length: 15 residues. Looked up from germline, CDR1 is MNHEY and CDR2 is SVGAGI. Trimming took 5 bases from V and 0 from J, leaving 13 bases between them. Written as DNA, the CDR3 is TGTGCCAGCAGTCGGGACGGACTACTGAACACTGAAGCTTTCTTT. It specifies CASSRDGLLNTEAFF.

The chain couples TRBV27 to TRBJ2-1; 9 positions agree with TRBD2. Germline V gene sequence: CDR1 MNHEY, CDR2 SMNVEV (reference sequence). V was pared by 2 bases and J by 6 bases, with 5 bases of the junction left unmatched. The CDR3 runs to 15 residues. The CDR3 sequence: CASSLRAGGANEQFF. The CDR3, as DNA: TGTGCCAGCAGTTTAAGGGCGGGAGGGGCCAATGAGCAGTTCTTC.

Concerning this clone: A read error may produce the germline difference seen at one junction end. The chain is built from TRBV7-7 and TRBJ2-3, with TRBD2 matching over 9 bases. The CDR3 has 14 residues. Germline CDR1 is SSHAT and CDR2 is FNYEAQ (reference sequence). CDR3 in amino acids: CASSSGAGGDTQYF. Here the CDR3 DNA reads TGTGCTAGCAGCTCAGGGGCGGGGGGGGATACGCAGTATTTT.

The CDR3 sequence is CASSLWMTEAFF. CDR3 in DNA: TGTGCCAGCAGTTTATGGATGACTGAAGCTTTCTTT. The rearrangement joins TRBV28 to TRBJ1-1; the D is unclear. V gave up 0 bases and J gave up 5 bases, with 4 bases separating them. The germline CDR1 and CDR2 sequences are MDHEN and SYDVKM. CDR3 length equals 12 residues. Variable domain in full (rest from reference TRBV28 and TRBJ1-1): DVKVTQSSRYLVKRTGEKVFLECVQDMDHENMFWYRQDPGLGLRLIYFSYDVKMKEKGDIPEGYSVSREKKERFSLILESASTNQTSMYLCASSLWMTEAFFGQGTRLTVV.

The rearrangement uses TRBV9 and TRBJ1-5; TRBD1 aligns across 7 bases. There are 16 residues in the CDR3. Trimming cost V 4 bases and J 4 bases; bases outside gene matches: 11. Germline V lookup: CDR1 SGDLS, CDR2 YYNGEE. The CDR3 loop is CASSQGGGTVNQPQHF. CDR3 DNA: TGTGCCAGCAGCCAAGGGGGAGGGACAGTTAATCAGCCCCAGCATTTT.

The chain is built from TRBV6-6 and TRBJ2-3; D gene unclear. The germline V gene has CDR1 MNHNY and CDR2 SVGAGI (reference sequence). V lost 3 bases, J lost 0 bases, and 13 bases lay in between. The length of the CDR3 is 16 residues. The CDR3 region is CASSYSRISSTDTQYF. CDR3 DNA: TGTGCCAGCAGTTATTCTAGAATTTCTAGCACAGATACGCAGTATTTT.

The chain joins TRBV6-5 to TRBJ1-2; D is unresolved. CDR1 and CDR2 (germline): MNHEY, SVGAGI. V lost 4 bases and J 4 bases, leaving 10 bases between the germline ends. The CDR3 contains 13 residues. CDR3 sequence: CASSLSQVYGYTF. CDR3 nucleotide sequence: TGTGCCAGCAGTTTGAGCCAAGTCTATGGCTACACCTTC.

This sequence joins TRBV28 and TRBJ2-3; 14 bases align to TRBD2. Germline trimming cut 4 bases from V and 9 bases from J; bases unmatched to any gene: 9. The length of the CDR3 is 16 residues. CDR1 and CDR2 (germline): MDHEN, SYDVKM. The CDR3 coding sequence is TGTGCCAGCAGTTGGGGACTAGCGGGAGCTGGTGGCACGCAGTATTTT. It yields the protein CASSWGLAGAGGTQYF.

The table lists this clone with a few counts. The rearrangement joins TRBV5-1 to TRBJ1-6; TRBD1 is a possible D gene (6 bases). The CDR3 loop spans 14 amino acids. Looked up from germline, CDR1 is SGHRS and CDR2 is YFSETQ. V gave up 7 bases and J gave up 7 bases, with 15 bases separating them. The DNA of the CDR3 is TGCGCCAGCGGGCGGGGGGCCTCCAATTCACCCCTCCACTTT. It specifies CASGRGASNSPLHF. Using reference TRBV5-1 and TRBJ1-6 for the parts outside the CDR3, the full variable domain is KAGVTQTPRYLIKTRGQQVTLSCSPISGHRSVSWYQQTPGQGLQFLFEYFSETQRNKGNFPGRFSGRQFSNSRSEMNVSTLELGDSALYLCASGRGASNSPLHFGNGTRLTVT.

The V call is TRBV19, the J call TRBJ2-5; 7 bases fit TRBD1. Trimming removed 3 bases from V and 4 bases from J; junction bases left unmatched: 2. Germline V gives CDR1 LNHDA, CDR2 SQIVND (reference sequence). This CDR3 is built from 13 residues. CDR3 DNA: TGTGCCAGTAGTATCTACAGGGGAGAGACCCAGTACTTC. Translated: CASSIYRGETQYF.

The chain employs TRBV7-8 and TRBJ2-7; 9 bases are a match to TRBD1. Germline V gene lookup returns CDR1 SGHVS and CDR2 FQNEAQ. The CDR3 totals 15 residues. J lost 0 bases, V lost 5 bases, and 5 bases had no gene match. The CDR3 loop reads CASSPGQGPSYEQYF. CDR3 nucleotide sequence: TGTGCCAGCAGCCCAGGACAGGGGCCCTCCTACGAGCAGTACTTC.

The chain recombines TRBV7-3 with TRBJ2-3; D is unresolved. The germline V and J ends were trimmed by 5 bases and 4 bases, with 10 bases remaining between them. The CDR3 runs 13 residues. The germline V gene encodes CDR1 SGHTA and CDR2 FQGTGA. The CDR3 sequence: CASSRAGADTQYF. The CDR3 DNA follows: TGTGCCAGCAGCCGAGCAGGCGCAGATACGCAGTATTTT.

Relative to its sample, this clone is large (0.1 to 1%). This chain connects TRBV15 to TRBJ1-2, with D perhaps TRBD1 (6 bases). The ends were cut back, 3 bases at V and 0 bases at J, with 14 bases in the middle. The CDR3 contains 16 residues. Germline V lookup: CDR1 LNHNV, CDR2 YYDKDF (reference sequence). The CDR3 DNA is TGTGCCACCAGCAGTTTTACACAGGGAGCTAACTATGGCTACACCTTC. As protein: CATSSFTQGANYGYTF.

V usage is TRBV28 and J usage is TRBJ2-2; D gene uncertain. Germline lookup yields CDR1 MDHEN and CDR2 SYDVKM. The CDR3 loop spans 16 amino acids. Trimming stripped 3 bases from V and 4 bases from J, with 15 bases between. CDR3 sequence: CASSLALGLGTGELFF. CDR3 DNA sequence: TGTGCCAGCAGTTTGGCACTTGGCTTGGGCACCGGGGAGCTGTTTTTT.

The gene calls are TRBV9 and TRBJ2-3; 8 nucleotides agree with TRBD1. The CDR3 runs to 12 residues. Unmatched junction bases numbered 1, after V lost 0 bases and J lost 10 bases. Germline V CDR1 and CDR2: SGDLS, YYNGEE. The CDR3 loop reads CASSVDRGAQYF. CDR3 bases: TGTGCCAGCAGCGTAGACAGGGGGGCGCAGTATTTT.

The chain couples TRBV11-1 to TRBJ2-1; maybe TRBD1 (6 bases). The V gene's germline CDR1 is SGHAT and CDR2 FQDESV (reference sequence). V was cut by 5 bases and J by 5 bases, with 16 bases left in between. The CDR3 is 15 amino acids. The CDR3 reads CASSQGTQVHNEQFF. The CDR3, as DNA: TGTGCCAGCAGCCAGGGGACCCAGGTCCACAATGAGCAGTTCTTC. Full variable domain (outside the CDR3, taken from reference TRBV11-1 and TRBJ2-1): EAEVAQSPRYKITEKSQAVAFWCDPISGHATLYWYRQILGQGPELLVQFQDESVVDDSQLPKDRFSAERLKGVDSTLKIQPAELGDSAMYLCASSQGTQVHNEQFFGPGTRLTVL.

The chain uses TRBV4-1 and TRBJ2-1; D remains ambiguous. Germline V gene lookup returns CDR1 MGHRA and CDR2 YSYEKL. V was pared by 0 bases and J by 5 bases, with 17 bases between. CDR3 size: 17 residues. The CDR3 region has the DNA TGCGCCAGCAGCCAAGATATGGTGACACCATATAACAATGAGCAGTTCTTC. It is translated as CASSQDMVTPYNNEQFF.

This chain links TRBV5-8 with TRBJ2-3; perhaps D is TRBD1 or TRBD2 (5 bases each). The CDR3 sequence is 15 residues long. Germline CDR1 and CDR2: SGHTS and YDEGEE. V was clipped by 4 bases and J by 2 bases, with 14 bases between them. The CDR3 region has the DNA TGTGCCAGCAGCGCTTCTGAGGGGCACACAGATACGCAGTATTTT. Translated, it gives CASSASEGHTDTQYF.

This chain uses TRBV6-1 with TRBJ2-4; tentative D call: TRBD2 (6 bases). The CDR3 totals 17 residues. Looked up from germline, CDR1 is MNHNS and CDR2 is SASEGT. The V end was cut by 0 bases, the J end by 3 bases, with 15 bases between. The CDR3 region is CASSEAHGGGVKNIQYF. As DNA, the CDR3 is TGTGCCAGCAGTGAAGCGCATGGGGGAGGCGTCAAAAACATTCAGTACTTC.

The CDR3 is CANMRGRCSYNEQFF. As DNA, the CDR3 is TGTGCCAACATGAGGGGTAGGTGCTCCTACAATGAGCAGTTCTTC. The chain carries TRBV5-3 and TRBJ2-1; the D call may be TRBD1 or TRBD2 (5 bases each). TRBV5-3 is labeled an ORF, and its function is uncertain. V was cut by 9 bases and J by 0 bases, with 16 bases left in between. The CDR3 has 15 amino acids.

The genes are TRBV19 and TRBJ2-2; 9 nucleotides match TRBD1. V lost 11 bases, J lost 5 bases, and 9 bases stayed unmatched. This CDR3 is 14 amino acids long. The germline V gene has CDR1 LNHDA and CDR2 SQIVND (reference sequence). The chain's CDR3 is CASRTGGGTGELFF. CDR3 in DNA: TGTGCCTCAAGAACAGGGGGCGGAACCGGGGAGCTGTTTTTT. The entire variable domain, with the rest obtained from reference TRBV19 and TRBJ2-2, is as follows: DGGITQSPKYLFRKEGQNVTLSCEQNLNHDAMYWYRQDPGQGLRLIYYSQIVNDFQKGDIAEGYSVSREKKESFPLTVTSAQKNPTAFYLCASRTGGGTGELFFGEGSRLTVL.

The rearrangement links TRBV7-8 to TRBJ2-7; D is tentatively TRBD1 or TRBD2 (5 bases each). The CDR3 length is 14 residues. The germline V and J ends were trimmed by 8 bases and 2 bases, with 16 bases remaining between them. Germline CDR1 and CDR2: SGHVS and FQNEAQ. This chain's CDR3 is CASQNFQGPYEQYF. For the CDR3, the DNA is TGTGCCAGCCAAAATTTCCAGGGACCCTACGAGCAGTACTTC.

The count of this clone is one. A read error may account for a junction end that differs from germline. The chain employs TRBV5-6 and TRBJ1-2; D not resolved. The germline CDR1 and CDR2 sequences are SGHDT and YYEEEE. This CDR3 is 14 amino acids long. CDR3 coding DNA: TGTGCCAGCAACTTGGGCCGGGCAGTATATGGCTACACCTTC. Its protein is CASNLGRAVYGYTF.

This rearrangement joins TRBV6-6 to TRBJ2-1; 12 nucleotides align to TRBD2. CDR3 size: 16 residues. After removal of 2 bases from V and 7 bases from J, the junction contained 6 bases not matched to a gene. The germline V gene has CDR1 MNHNY and CDR2 SVGAGI (reference sequence). The CDR3 sequence is CASSYPLAGGRNEQFF. CDR3 in DNA: TGTGCCAGCAGTTACCCCCTAGCGGGGGGGCGGAATGAGCAGTTCTTC.

This clone was observed a few times. The chain couples TRBV5-1 to TRBJ1-2; 7 bases align to TRBD1. Germline-derived CDR1 and CDR2 are SGHRS and YFSETQ. The CDR3 runs to 13 residues. V shed 1 base and J 8 bases; nucleotides not matched to a gene: 5. The CDR3 DNA reads TGCGCCAGCAGCTTGAGTACAGGGGAAGGCTACACCTTC. Translating gives CASSLSTGEGYTF.